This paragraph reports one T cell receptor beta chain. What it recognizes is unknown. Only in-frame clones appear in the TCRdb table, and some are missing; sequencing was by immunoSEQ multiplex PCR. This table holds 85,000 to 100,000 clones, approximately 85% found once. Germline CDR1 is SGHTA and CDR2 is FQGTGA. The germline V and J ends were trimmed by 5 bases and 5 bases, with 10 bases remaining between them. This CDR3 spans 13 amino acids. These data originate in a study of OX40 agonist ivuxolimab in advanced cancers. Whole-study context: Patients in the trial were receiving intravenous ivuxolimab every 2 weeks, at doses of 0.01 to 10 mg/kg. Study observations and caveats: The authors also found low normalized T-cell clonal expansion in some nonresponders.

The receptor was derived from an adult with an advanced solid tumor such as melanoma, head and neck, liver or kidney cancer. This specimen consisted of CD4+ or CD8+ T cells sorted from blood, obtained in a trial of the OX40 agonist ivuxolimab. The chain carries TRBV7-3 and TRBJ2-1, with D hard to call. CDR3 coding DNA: TGTGCCAGCAGCGTCTACCCGGACAATGAGCAGTTCTTC. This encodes CASSVYPDNEQFF.